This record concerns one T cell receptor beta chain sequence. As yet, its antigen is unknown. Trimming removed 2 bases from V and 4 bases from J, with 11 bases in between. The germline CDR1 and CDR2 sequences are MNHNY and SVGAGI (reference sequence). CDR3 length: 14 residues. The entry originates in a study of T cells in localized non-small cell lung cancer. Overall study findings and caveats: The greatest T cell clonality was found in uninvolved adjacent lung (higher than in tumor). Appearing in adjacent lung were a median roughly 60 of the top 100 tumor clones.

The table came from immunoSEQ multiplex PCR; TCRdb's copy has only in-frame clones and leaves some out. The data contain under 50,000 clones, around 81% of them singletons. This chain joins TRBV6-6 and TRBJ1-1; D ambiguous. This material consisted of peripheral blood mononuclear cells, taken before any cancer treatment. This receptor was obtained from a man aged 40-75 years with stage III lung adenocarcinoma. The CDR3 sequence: CASSYGPGSTEAFF. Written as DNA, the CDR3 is TGTGCCAGCAGTTACGGTCCTGGGAGCACTGAAGCTTTCTTT.